The T cell receptor beta chain under discussion was sequenced for a study of vaccination and CD4 T cells after COVID-19. Turning to the study itself: Overlapping spike peptides of SARS-CoV-2, HCoV-NL63, HCoV-OC43 and HCoV-229E stimulated the cells.

As for this clonotype: Antigen unknown.

Regarding treatment: approximately 10-day PBMC culture with coronavirus spike peptide pools or control peptides (ViraFEST assay). First, ViraFEST expanded antigen-specific T cells with peptide pools, and next it sequenced the TCRs. Replacement of half the medium with fresh IL-2 medium took place on days 3 and 7. The CDR3 has 16 residues. V lost 0 bases and J lost 3, with 10 bases in between. Germline CDR1 is SGHDT and CDR2 is YYEEEE. An Oncomine TCR Beta short-read assay was used to sequence the DNA from cultured CD4+ T cells. From cultured CD4+ T cells, genomic DNA was extracted. MiXCR was run by TCRdb on the PCR reads, yielding one entry per CDR3 protein. The sample contains fewer than 15,000 distinct CDR3 sequences, about 76% of which appear only once.

Sequenced material: CD4+ T cells from blood, cultured in vitro. The chain joins TRBV5-6 to TRBJ1-6, with D unresolved. The TCR was taken from a human donor who had recovered from COVID-19. CDR3 amino acids: CASSLDRKIYNSPLHF. The DNA of the CDR3 is TGTGCCAGCAGCTTGGACAGAAAAATCTATAATTCACCCCTCCACTTT.